The rows below give T cell receptor beta chains drawn from one sample of a study of blood T cells in healthy people across ages. TCRdb redid the calling of the 5' RACE reads with MiXCR, one entry per CDR3 protein. Here the sample spans approximately 1.5 million distinct CDR3 sequences, around 40% being singletons. Sequences were obtained from blood. The receptor set was obtained from a woman in her late teens or twenties in good health. The CDR3 runs from the conserved cysteine through the conserved F or W. D genes are given only for firm matches. Not all rows give a size; the values are once, few, many and, for expanded clones, a class.

D: TRBD1; J: TRBJ1-2; V: TRBV25-1; size: -; DNA: TGTGCCAGCAGTGGTGGGACAGGGGGCCGGATCTATGGCTACACCTTC; CDR3: CASSGGTGGRIYGYTF
D: TRBD2; J: TRBJ2-7; V: TRBV12-3/TRBV12-4; size: few; DNA: TGTGCCAGCAGTTCTCTCGCTAGCGGGCATCTCGAGCAGTACTTC; CDR3: CASSSLASGHLEQYF
D: -; J: TRBJ1-1; V: TRBV7-9; size: -; DNA: TGTGCCAGCAGCGTAGCCACGGAGACTGAAGCTTTCTTT; CDR3: CASSVATETEAFF
D: -; J: TRBJ2-7; V: TRBV20-1; size: -; DNA: TGCAGTGCAGTCAACGGCGAGCAGTACTTC; CDR3: CSAVNGEQYF
D: TRBD2; J: TRBJ2-1; V: TRBV7-9; size: few; DNA: TGTGCCAGCAGCTTAGTAGTGGGAGGGGCCTACAATGAGCAGTTCTTC; CDR3: CASSLVVGGAYNEQFF
D: TRBD1; J: TRBJ2-7; V: TRBV6-1; size: -; DNA: TGTGCCAGCAGATCACTCCGGGACAGTTCGGCCTACGAGCAGTACTTC; CDR3: CASRSLRDSSAYEQYF
D: -; J: TRBJ2-7; V: TRBV2; size: few; DNA: TGTGCCAGCAGTCTAGCAATCATCCCCTACGAGCAGTACTTC; CDR3: CASSLAIIPYEQYF
D: TRBD2; J: TRBJ2-7; V: TRBV27; size: -; DNA: TGTACCAGCAAACTAGCGGGCTCCTACGAGCAGTACTTC; CDR3: CTSKLAGSYEQYF
D: -; J: TRBJ1-6; V: TRBV20-1; size: -; DNA: TGCAGTGCTAGAGATAGGCGACTTAATTCACCCCTCCACTTT; CDR3: CSARDRRLNSPLHF
D: TRBD1; J: TRBJ1-3; V: TRBV12-3/TRBV12-4; size: -; DNA: TGTGCCAGCAGTTTAACTCCGGGACAGCTCTCTGGAAACGCCATATATTTT; CDR3: CASSLTPGQLSGNAIYF
D: TRBD1; J: TRBJ1-2; V: TRBV6-6; size: few; DNA: TGTGCCAGCAGTTTGACAGGGTGGGGCTATGGCTACACCTTC; CDR3: CASSLTGWGYGYTF
D: -; J: TRBJ2-1; V: TRBV12-3/TRBV12-4; size: many; DNA: TGTGCCAGCAGTTCTACTTATGGAACCTACAATGAGCAGTTCTTC; CDR3: CASSSTYGTYNEQFF
D: -; J: TRBJ2-1; V: TRBV3-1; size: few; DNA: TGTGCCAGCAGCCAAATTAGCGTTTCGGTCAATGAGCAGTTCTTC; CDR3: CASSQISVSVNEQFF
D: -; J: TRBJ2-6; V: TRBV11-2; size: few; DNA: TGTGCCAGCAGCATCAGGGGAATCGGGGCCAACGTCCTGACTTTC; CDR3: CASSIRGIGANVLTF
D: -; J: TRBJ1-1; V: TRBV29-1; size: -; DNA: TGCAGCGTGACCAGGACAGTTCAGAACACTGAAGCTTTCTTT; CDR3: CSVTRTVQNTEAFF
D: -; J: TRBJ1-1; V: TRBV7-9; size: few; DNA: TGTGCCAGCAGCTTCCCGGGCACTAATGAAGCTTTCTTT; CDR3: CASSFPGTNEAFF
D: -; J: TRBJ2-7; V: TRBV7-9; size: few; DNA: TGTGCCAGCAGCTTAACAGGCAGATCGGGCTACTCCTACGAGCAGTACTTC; CDR3: CASSLTGRSGYSYEQYF
D: -; J: TRBJ1-4; V: TRBV9; size: -; DNA: TGTGCCAGCAGCCCGGCAACTAATGAAAAACTGTTTTTT; CDR3: CASSPATNEKLFF
D: -; J: TRBJ2-5; V: TRBV10-3; size: -; DNA: TGTGCCATCAGTGAGTCCACAACCAAAGAGACCCAGTACTTC; CDR3: CAISESTTKETQYF
D: TRBD2; J: TRBJ2-1; V: TRBV7-2; size: -; DNA: TGTGCCAGCAGCTTAGCCAGCGGGGTATTATACAATGAGCAGTTCTTC; CDR3: CASSLASGVLYNEQFF
D: -; J: TRBJ2-7; V: TRBV2; size: -; DNA: TGTGCCAGCAATCCGACACTCAGCCCATCCTCCTACGAGCAGTACTTC; CDR3: CASNPTLSPSSYEQYF
D: TRBD1; J: TRBJ1-2; V: TRBV20-1; size: -; DNA: TGCAGTGCTAGAGAGAGCAGGGGGTTAGGCTACACCTTC; CDR3: CSARESRGLGYTF
D: -; J: TRBJ2-1; V: TRBV20-1; size: few; DNA: TGCAGTGCTCCGGCGGAGAGCCCCTACAATGAGCAGTTCTTC; CDR3: CSAPAESPYNEQFF
D: TRBD1; J: TRBJ1-1; V: TRBV5-1; size: -; DNA: TGCGCCAGGAGGACAGGGCGGAACACTGAAGCTTTCTTT; CDR3: CARRTGRNTEAFF
D: -; J: TRBJ2-1; V: TRBV3-1; size: -; DNA: TGTGCCAGCAGCCCAGCACTAGCAAATGAGCAGTTCTTC; CDR3: CASSPALANEQFF
D: TRBD2; J: TRBJ2-3; V: TRBV27; size: -; DNA: TGTGCCAGCAGTACCTACCCGGGACTAGCGGCCGATACGCAGTATTTT; CDR3: CASSTYPGLAADTQYF
D: -; J: TRBJ1-6; V: TRBV4-1; size: few; DNA: TGCGCCAGCAGCCAAGACCTGCTTGGAACAGGTTATAATTCACCCCTCCACTTT; CDR3: CASSQDLLGTGYNSPLHF
D: -; J: TRBJ1-2; V: TRBV4-3; size: -; DNA: TGCGCCAGCAGCCAAGATCCGGCCACTAACTATGGCTACACCTTC; CDR3: CASSQDPATNYGYTF
D: -; J: TRBJ2-5; V: TRBV30; size: -; DNA: TGTGCCTGGAATAATGGAGTAGGGACCCAGTACTTC; CDR3: CAWNNGVGTQYF
D: -; J: TRBJ1-1; V: TRBV18; size: -; DNA: TGTGCCAGCTCACCTTTTGAGCAGGGTCGAACTGAAGCTTTCTTT; CDR3: CASSPFEQGRTEAFF
D: -; J: TRBJ2-5; V: TRBV29-1; size: once; DNA: TGCAGCTTGAGGTGGGGGGAGACCCAGTACTTC; CDR3: CSLRWGETQYF
D: TRBD2; J: TRBJ2-3; V: TRBV3-1; size: few; DNA: TGTGCCAGCAGCGAGTTTAGCGGGAGCCCAGATACGCAGTATTTT; CDR3: CASSEFSGSPDTQYF
D: -; J: TRBJ2-1; V: TRBV20-1; size: -; DNA: TGCAGTGCTAGCCCCCCGAGGGGTCCAGTGCAGTTCTTC; CDR3: CSASPPRGPVQFF
D: -; J: TRBJ1-4; V: TRBV10-3; size: -; DNA: TGTGCCATCAGTCTTGGCAGTTGGGGAAAACTGTTTTTT; CDR3: CAISLGSWGKLFF
D: -; J: TRBJ2-3; V: TRBV7-2; size: -; DNA: TGTGCCAGCAACTTAGAACCGACAGATACGCAGTATTTT; CDR3: CASNLEPTDTQYF
D: -; J: TRBJ2-5; V: TRBV29-1; size: many; DNA: TGCAGCGTCCCTCTTCGCGGTTTAGAGACCCAGTACTTC; CDR3: CSVPLRGLETQYF
D: TRBD2; J: TRBJ2-7; V: TRBV28; size: -; DNA: TGTGCCAGCAATAGCCGGCGGGGGGAGCGACGGTACGAGCAGTACTTC; CDR3: CASNSRRGERRYEQYF
D: TRBD2; J: TRBJ2-3; V: TRBV7-3; size: few; DNA: TGTGCCAGCAGTCGTCTAGCGGGGTCGGGGACGCAGTATTTT; CDR3: CASSRLAGSGTQYF
D: TRBD1; J: TRBJ2-7; V: TRBV6-2/TRBV6-3; size: few; DNA: TGTGCCAGCAGGGACCGGGACAGGGGCTACGAGCAGTACTTC; CDR3: CASRDRDRGYEQYF
D: -; J: TRBJ2-2; V: TRBV4-3; size: -; DNA: TGCGCCAGCAGCCGTAGAGGGGAGCTGTTTTTT; CDR3: CASSRRGELFF
D: TRBD1; J: TRBJ2-7; V: TRBV20-1; size: few; DNA: TGCAGTGCGACAGGGGGAACCAATGAGCAGTACTTC; CDR3: CSATGGTNEQYF
D: TRBD1; J: TRBJ2-3; V: TRBV12-3/TRBV12-4; size: -; DNA: TGTGCCAACACTGCTTGGGACAGGGGGGTTGATACGCAGTATTTT; CDR3: CANTAWDRGVDTQYF
D: -; J: TRBJ2-7; V: TRBV19; size: -; DNA: TGTGCCAGTAGTGCGTCTCCCTACGAGCAGTACTTC; CDR3: CASSASPYEQYF
D: -; J: TRBJ2-1; V: TRBV2; size: many; DNA: TGTGCCAGCAGTCAGGGGGGGCCCGATGAGCAGTTCTTC; CDR3: CASSQGGPDEQFF
D: TRBD1; J: TRBJ1-2; V: TRBV7-2; size: -; DNA: TGTGCCAGCAGCTCCTCCGGGACAGGGGGCCTTTTTAAGTATGGCTACACCTTC; CDR3: CASSSSGTGGLFKYGYTF